This TCR beta chain was recorded in a study of tumor-infiltrating lymphocytes in primary liver carcinoma (dated by TCRdb to about 2017). Concerning the study at large: Of the five patients (three men and two women, aged 30 to 69 years), four had hepatocellular carcinoma and one had combined HCC and intrahepatic cholangiocarcinoma. The five patients had tumors staged T1-T3 N0M0, with maximum diameters ranging from about 4.2 to 11 cm. Roughly 3.65 to 7.13 million productive TCRbeta reads were obtained per sample, and no significant difference in read depth was found between tissue types. The study combined TCRbeta repertoire sequencing, expression microarrays and whole-exome sequencing across five regions of each liver tumor, with adjacent normal tissue and blood. A total of 35 or so specimens from 5 patients underwent TCRbeta repertoire sequencing, comprising around 25 tumor regions, 5 adjacent noncancerous liver tissues and 5 peripheral blood samples. The approximately 24 tumor region samples were profiled with Agilent mRNA microarrays so that TCRbeta repertoire diversity could be related to the local molecular phenotype. Repertoires from technical replicates were highly reproducible, with mean shared-clone rates approximately 0.88 and correlation coefficients above 0.98.

Study-wide conclusions, independent of this receptor: The study included only 4 to 6 patients, and the authors note findings should be validated in a larger study. Pairs of tumor regions showed greater repertoire overlap (mean around 35%) than tumor-adjacent pairs (17%) or tumor-blood pairs (about 14%), which is consistent with antigen-driven expansion. The top 250 clones made up a significantly larger repertoire fraction in tumors than in blood (p = 0.039). Because only the TCR beta chain was sequenced and unpaired alpha chains were not captured, true repertoire diversity is likely underestimated. Only about 8-24% of top clones were present in all five regions of a tumor, suggesting spatial heterogeneity of tumor-infiltrating T cells. Bulk unsorted samples precluded comparing CD4+ and CD8+ T cell repertoires.

Without any cell sorting, total RNA and DNA were co-extracted from roughly 18-30 mg of bulk tissue using the AllPrep DNA/RNA mini kit. Between late 2015 and 2016, five patients in China with histopathologically diagnosed primary liver carcinoma had surgical resection. At the time of sampling, the patients had chronic HBV infection and had not received any treatment. Each tumor was sampled at five spatially separated regions: the tumor centre plus the superior, inferior, left-lateral and right-lateral poles. According to histology, viable tumor cells made up more than 85% of every tumor sample. Fresh tumor and adjacent tissue pieces were bisected, with one half stored in RNAlater at -80 degrees C and the other half sent for histology. Starting from about 500 ng total RNA, TCRbeta-specific cDNA was produced by reverse transcription with a constant-region primer and ProtoScript II reverse transcriptase. TCRbeta libraries were built with three nested multiplex PCR rounds, a slightly modified ARM-PCR procedure. A final 25-cycle PCR with Deep VentR polymerase added sample barcodes and Illumina adapters. Before sequencing, amplicons between 200 and 500 bp were purified from gel using a QIAquick gel extraction kit. TCRbeta amplicons were sequenced on an Illumina HiSeq 2500 with 250-bp paired-end reads. On the study's bioinformatics: Reads were quality-trimmed with Trimmomatic v0.33, and paired reads were merged with FLASH v1.2.11 to recover full CDR3 sequences. V, D and J germline segments were assigned to the rearranged TCRbeta sequences by MiGEC v1.2.1b. Clonotype statistics and Shannon-Wiener diversity indices were computed with VDJtools v1.0.0. Except for diversity analysis, only each sample's 250 most abundant clonotypes were used in subsequent analyses to reduce sampling bias. TCRdb redid the processing of the public reads, applying fastp at Q25 and MiXCR, and retained in-frame beta chains. Each CDR3 protein gets just one entry, which takes the most common genes and DNA from the rows behind it. TCRdb, rather than the study authors, made the V and J calls. Across this sample there are about 100,000 distinct CDR3 sequences, with roughly 69% seen only once. The ten largest account for roughly 10% of the sample.

This clonotype was detected once. This clone's antigen is unknown. Since a much larger clone is just one base distant, this may be a read error. The sequencing input was liver tumor tissue from sampling region 5. The sample's cell subset or site label, decoded: tumor region T5, tumor centre. The TCR was taken from a woman aged 55-69 years with primary liver carcinoma and hepatitis B virus infection.

The DNA sequence reads TGTGCCAGCAGTGATCATGGACTAGCGGGCACGGGGTTCTTC. Its protein is CASSDHGLAGTGFF. The chain employs TRBV6-1 and TRBJ2-1; 11 of the junction bases match TRBD2. Germline trimming: 3 bases from V, 15 bases from J; junction bases outside gene matches: 10. Reading the germline V gene gives CDR1 MNHNS and CDR2 SASEGT. From the cysteine through the phenylalanine, the CDR3 covers 14 amino acids. Here the CDR3 DNA is all that survives: 42 bases in frame from base 1.